This is a list of T cell receptor beta chains from one sample in a study of blood T cells in healthy people across ages. TCRdb re-analysed the 5' RACE reads in MiXCR, keeping a single row per CDR3 protein. The sample has around 1,900,000 distinct CDR3 sequences, about 39% seen once. The sequenced sample consisted of blood. The receptor source for this set is a human donor in good health. CDR3s include the opening cysteine and the closing phenylalanine or tryptophan. Each record gives: D gene, V gene, clone size, J gene, CDR3 DNA, CDR3 protein. The D gene is left open where the match is weak. Size is omitted from some rows. Given values are once, few, many or a class for expanded clones.

>-|TRBV7-2|many|TRBJ2-4
TGTGCCAGCAGTCTGGTGGCGCTAGCCAAAAACATTCAGTACTTC
CASSLVALAKNIQYF
>-|TRBV20-1|few|TRBJ2-5
TGCAGTGCTAGAGACCTCCGGGGTAGCGTCCAAGAGACCCAGTACTTC
CSARDLRGSVQETQYF
>TRBD1|TRBV28|-|TRBJ2-5
TGTGCCAGCATCGACAGGGCCAGAGAGACCCAGTACTTC
CASIDRARETQYF
>TRBD1|TRBV7-3|-|TRBJ2-7
TGTGCCAGCAGCTTAATTGGGACAGGCGAGCAGTACTTC
CASSLIGTGEQYF
>TRBD2|TRBV2|-|TRBJ2-7
TGTGCCAGCAGTGTGAGTAGCGGGGGCTCTCGCTACGAGCAGTACTTC
CASSVSSGGSRYEQYF
>TRBD2|TRBV6-4|many|TRBJ2-3
TGTGCCAGCAGTGACGAGGCGGGGGGGCTGGATACGCAGTATTTT
CASSDEAGGLDTQYF
>TRBD1|TRBV6-5|-|TRBJ2-2
TGTGCCAGCAGTTCGCTGACAGGGGGCTTAGGGGAGCAGTTTTTT
CASSSLTGGLGEQFF
>-|TRBV7-2|-|TRBJ2-4
TGTGCCAGCAGCCTCTTTAGTACCGGAACAGGAGAAAACATTCAGTACTTC
CASSLFSTGTGENIQYF
>-|TRBV7-2|few|TRBJ1-2
TGTGCCAGCAGCTCACGGGGGGAGGCTAACTATGGCTACACCTTC
CASSSRGEANYGYTF
>TRBD2|TRBV7-2|-|TRBJ2-1
TGTGCCAGCAGCTTAAACGGGGGGGCCTCCTACAATGAGCAGTTCTTC
CASSLNGGASYNEQFF
>TRBD1|TRBV6-6|-|TRBJ1-5
TGTGCCAGCAGGAGACTGGGACAGGGTGATCAGCCCCAGCATTTT
CASRRLGQGDQPQHF
>-|TRBV7-3|-|TRBJ1-1
TGTGCCAGCAGTTCCACAAGTGGAGTGGAAGCTTTCTTT
CASSSTSGVEAFF
>-|TRBV25-1|-|TRBJ2-7
TGTGCCAGCAGTGAATCACTAGCCGTCAACGAGCAGTACTTC
CASSESLAVNEQYF
>-|TRBV3-1|-|TRBJ2-1
TGTGCCAGCAGCCAAGATTCGAGAAGGAGCTCCTACAATGAGCAGTTCTTC
CASSQDSRRSSYNEQFF
>TRBD2|TRBV4-2|few|TRBJ2-7
TGTGCCAGCAGCCAGCTAGCGGGGGCGGAGAACTACGAGCAGTACTTC
CASSQLAGAENYEQYF
>-|TRBV7-2|-|TRBJ2-5
TGTGCCAGCAACCCCACCAGGGGGGGTTCACAAGAGACCCAGTACTTC
CASNPTRGGSQETQYF
>TRBD1|TRBV6-5|few|TRBJ1-2
TGTGCCAGCAGGACGGGACAGCGCCCTAACACCTTC
CASRTGQRPNTF
>-|TRBV7-2|-|TRBJ2-1
TGTGCCAGCAGTCCCCCTATTGGCGGGTACAATGAGCAGTTCTTC
CASSPPIGGYNEQFF
>-|TRBV12-3/TRBV12-4|-|TRBJ2-1
TGTGCCAGCAGTAGCGTCGATGAGCAGTTCTTC
CASSSVDEQFF
>TRBD1|TRBV15|-|TRBJ1-5
TGTGCCACCTTAGCGGACAGGGGGCTGACGAGCAATCAGCCCCAGCATTTT
CATLADRGLTSNQPQHF
>-|TRBV20-1|-|TRBJ1-1
TGCAGTGCTAGAGATGGCACCCGAATTGATGGCACTGAAGCTTTCTTT
CSARDGTRIDGTEAFF
>-|TRBV6-5|-|TRBJ1-2
TGTGCCAGCAGTTACTCGAGCCGCGAAGCGGAAATCACCTTC
CASSYSSREAEITF
>-|TRBV29-1|-|TRBJ2-7
TGCAGCGTTGAAGTTCCGGGACATACTCCCTACGAGCAGTACTTC
CSVEVPGHTPYEQYF
>-|TRBV18|-|TRBJ2-3
TGTGCCAGCTCACCGCTCGACGCCCACACATATACGCAGTATTTT
CASSPLDAHTYTQYF
>-|TRBV20-1|-|TRBJ1-5
TGCAGTGCTGCCTATAGCAATCAGCCCCAGCATTTT
CSAAYSNQPQHF
>-|TRBV7-9|-|TRBJ1-5
TGTTCCAGCAGCCTAAACAATCAGCCCCAGCATTTT
CSSSLNNQPQHF
>TRBD2|TRBV20-1|-|TRBJ2-5
TGCAGTGCTAGAACTAGCGGAATGCAAGAGACCCAGTACTTC
CSARTSGMQETQYF
>-|TRBV27|-|TRBJ1-1
TGTGCCAGCAGTCTGCGGGGCGGGGGTGGATTGACAGAAGCTTTCTTT
CASSLRGGGGLTEAFF
>-|TRBV6-5|-|TRBJ2-4
TGTGCGGCGGGGCAGCCAAACATTCAGTACTTC
CAAGQPNIQYF